Listed below are T cell receptor beta chains from one sample, sequenced in a study of blood T cell repertoires in COVID-19. Repertoires were generated with immunoSEQ multiplex PCR, while TCRdb's copy carries only in-frame clones and drops some. The profile shows some 300,000 clones, nearly 90% of them singletons. The sequenced sample consisted of PBMCs or T cells enriched from blood (not recorded which). These receptors were collected from a woman in her 30s who had recovered from COVID-19. CDR3s include the opening cysteine and the closing phenylalanine or tryptophan. D genes are given only for firm matches. The listing skips clone size in some rows; elsewhere it reads once, few, many or a size class.

clone size	V gene	J gene	D gene	CDR3 DNA	CDR3 protein
NA	TRBV5-6	TRBJ1-5	NA	TGTGCCAGCAGCTTCAGGTCCTATAGCAATCAGCCCCAGCATTTT	CASSFRSYSNQPQHF
NA	TRBV7-2	TRBJ2-3	TRBD2	TGTGCCAGCAGCTCACGTCGGGGGGGAAGCACAGATACGCAGTATTTT	CASSSRRGGSTDTQYF
NA	TRBV7-8	TRBJ1-6	TRBD1	TGTGCCAGCAGCTTAGCTACAGGGGGCTATACACCCCTCCACTTT	CASSLATGGYTPLHF
NA	TRBV11-2	TRBJ2-1	TRBD2	TGTGCCAGTACGATTATAGCGGGAGAGTACAATGAGCAGTTCTTC	CASTIIAGEYNEQFF
NA	TRBV7-8	TRBJ1-2	TRBD1	TGTGCCAGCAGCTTAGGGACAGGGAGAAACTATGGCTACACCTTC	CASSLGTGRNYGYTF
few	TRBV27	TRBJ1-5	NA	TGTGCCAGCAGTTATAACGCGGATCGCAATCAGCCCCAGCATTTT	CASSYNADRNQPQHF
NA	TRBV7-9	TRBJ1-5	TRBD1	TGTGCCAGCAGCCCCCCTTCCGGGACAGAAGATAATCAGCCCCAGCATTTT	CASSPPSGTEDNQPQHF
NA	TRBV7-8	TRBJ2-4	NA	TGTGCCAGCAGCGAACGGACAGCTAGAGACATTCAGTACTTC	CASSERTARDIQYF
NA	TRBV18	TRBJ2-4	TRBD2	TGTGCCAGCTCACCACCCCGGGGGGGGTCCAAAAACATTCAGTACTTC	CASSPPRGGSKNIQYF
NA	TRBV6-1	TRBJ2-1	TRBD1	TGTGCCAGCAGTGAAGCGCTGGACAGGGCATACAATGAGCAGTTCTTC	CASSEALDRAYNEQFF
NA	TRBV10-3	TRBJ1-2	NA	TGTGCCATCAGGACTTTCGAGGAGGCTGTGACCTTC	CAIRTFEEAVTF
NA	TRBV27	TRBJ2-7	NA	TGTGCCAGCAGTTCAGGAAACGAGCAGTACTTC	CASSSGNEQYF
NA	TRBV28	TRBJ1-2	NA	TGTGCCAGCAGTCCGCGTCTGAGGGCCTATGGCTACACCTTC	CASSPRLRAYGYTF
NA	TRBV5-5	TRBJ1-5	TRBD1	TGTGCCAGCAGCGCAGGGGGACAGGGGACGTATGTATTCGGGCATCAGCCCCAGCATTTT	CASSAGGQGTYVFGHQPQHF
NA	TRBV28	TRBJ2-7	NA	TGTGCCAGCAGTCCCCAGGGGCCCACCTACGAGCAGTACTTC	CASSPQGPTYEQYF
NA	TRBV3-1/TRBV3-2	TRBJ2-3	NA	TGTGCCAGCAGCCCCTCCGGAGATACGCAGTATTTT	CASSPSGDTQYF
NA	TRBV11-2	TRBJ1-6	NA	TGTGCCAGCAGCTTAGAGGGCCCGTCGTATTCACCCCTCCACTTT	CASSLEGPSYSPLHF
NA	TRBV2	TRBJ2-7	TRBD2	TGTGCCAGCAGTGTTGGCGGGGGGGTGACCTACGAGCAGTACTTC	CASSVGGGVTYEQYF
NA	TRBV6-5	TRBJ1-2	TRBD1	TGTGCCAGCAGGGAGACAGGGGGCGCAAATGGCTACACCTTC	CASRETGGANGYTF
few	TRBV29-1	TRBJ1-2	NA	TGCAGCGGACGGCTCGGGTCCCAAGGGGGGGCATATGGCTACACCTTC	CSGRLGSQGGAYGYTF
NA	TRBV5-6	TRBJ2-1	TRBD2	TGTGCCAGCAGCTTGGGGCTTGGTGGCGGGAGAGGGTACAATGAGCAGTTCTTC	CASSLGLGGGRGYNEQFF
NA	TRBV18	TRBJ1-1	NA	TGTGCCAGCTCATCCGGACAGTCCCTGACTGAAGCTTTCTTT	CASSSGQSLTEAFF
NA	TRBV10-1	TRBJ2-1	TRBD2	TGCGCCAGCAGTGAGGAGACTAGCGGGTACAATGAGCAGTTCTTC	CASSEETSGYNEQFF
NA	TRBV28	TRBJ1-1	NA	TGTGCCAGCAGTTTAGCCGGACAGTACACTGAAGCTTTCTTT	CASSLAGQYTEAFF
NA	TRBV6-5	TRBJ1-5	NA	TGTGCCACCACGACAGGCCTCAGCAATCAGCCCCAGCATTTT	CATTTGLSNQPQHF
NA	TRBV29-1	TRBJ2-1	TRBD1	TGCAGCGTTTGGAGCCGGGACAGCCCAAATGAGCAGTTCTTC	CSVWSRDSPNEQFF
NA	TRBV9	TRBJ2-1	TRBD2	TGTGCCAGCAGCGAGACACTAGCGGGGGGGTACAATGAGCAGTTCTTC	CASSETLAGGYNEQFF
NA	TRBV4-3	TRBJ2-7	NA	TGCGCCAGCAGCCAAGGGAGTTACGAGCAGTACTTC	CASSQGSYEQYF
NA	TRBV20-1	TRBJ1-2	NA	TGCAGTGCTAGTCGCGTTGACTATGGCTACACCTTC	CSASRVDYGYTF
NA	TRBV6-5	TRBJ2-5	TRBD2	TGTGCCAGCAGTCCGGGACTAGTGGGACAAGAGACCCAGTACTTC	CASSPGLVGQETQYF
once	TRBV7-2	TRBJ1-4	TRBD1	TGTGCCAGCAGCTGGACAGGGCTCGGAGAAAAACTGTTTTTT	CASSWTGLGEKLFF
NA	TRBV28	TRBJ2-7	NA	TGTGCCAGCAGTTTCGGCTACGAGCAGTACTTC	CASSFGYEQYF
NA	TRBV29-1	TRBJ1-1	TRBD1	TGCAGCGTTGATCGGGACAGGGCGAACACTGAAGCTTTCTTT	CSVDRDRANTEAFF
NA	TRBV2	TRBJ1-6	NA	TGTGCCAGCCTCTCGAGACGGGGTAGCTCCTATAATTCACCCCTCCACTTT	CASLSRRGSSYNSPLHF
NA	TRBV2	TRBJ1-5	NA	TGTGCCAGCAGTGACACCACACGCAATCAGCCCCAGCATTTT	CASSDTTRNQPQHF
NA	TRBV3-1/TRBV3-2	TRBJ2-2	TRBD2	TGTGCCAGCAGCCAAGATGCCGGGACTAGCGGGAGGCCCGGGGAGCTGTTTTTT	CASSQDAGTSGRPGELFF
NA	TRBV30	TRBJ1-6	TRBD1	TGTGCCTGGAAGGAGGTGACAGGGGATAATTCACCCCTCCACTTT	CAWKEVTGDNSPLHF
once	TRBV13	TRBJ2-7	TRBD2	TGTGCCAGCAGCTTAGGCCTTAGCGGGGGTGACTACGAGCAGTACTTC	CASSLGLSGGDYEQYF
NA	TRBV7-3	TRBJ1-1	TRBD1	TGTGCCAGCAGCTTAAGGGCAGGGGGCGACACTGAAGCTTTCTTT	CASSLRAGGDTEAFF
NA	TRBV5-4	TRBJ2-4	TRBD1	TGTGCCAGCAGGGCCGGACAGGGAAACATTCAGTACTTC	CASRAGQGNIQYF
NA	TRBV3-1/TRBV3-2	TRBJ1-4	NA	TGTGCCAGCAGCCCCCGAGATGAAAAACTGTTTTTT	CASSPRDEKLFF
NA	TRBV12-3/TRBV12-4	TRBJ1-4	NA	TGTGCCAGCAGTCCCCGTAATGAAAAACTGTTTTTT	CASSPRNEKLFF
NA	TRBV2	TRBJ2-2	NA	TGTGCCAGCAGTCCTCCCGGACAGTTTGCGAACACCGGGGAGCTGTTTTTT	CASSPPGQFANTGELFF
NA	TRBV28	TRBJ1-2	TRBD1	TGTGCCAGCTCCCCAGGGACAGATGGCTACACCTTC	CASSPGTDGYTF
NA	TRBV27	TRBJ1-1	NA	TGTGCCAGCAGTCCTTTCCCTAACACTGAAGCTTTCTTT	CASSPFPNTEAFF
NA	TRBV10-3	TRBJ1-1	TRBD1	TGTGCCACCATGGAGGTAGGGGGCCGGACTGAAGCTTTCTTT	CATMEVGGRTEAFF
NA	TRBV7-8	TRBJ1-5	TRBD1	TGTGCCAGCAGCGAAGGGCAGGGGGCAAATGGGAATCAGCCCCAGCATTTT	CASSEGQGANGNQPQHF
NA	TRBV13	TRBJ1-2	NA	TGTGCCAGCAGCTTAGGTCGGGGGTTAGGAGGCTACACCTTC	CASSLGRGLGGYTF
NA	TRBV28	TRBJ2-7	TRBD2	TGTGCCAGCAGTTTATCGGCCCTAGGACTAGCGGGTGGCGAGCAGTACTTC	CASSLSALGLAGGEQYF
NA	TRBV12-3/TRBV12-4	TRBJ2-3	NA	TGTGCCAGCAGTTCCACGCGCCAAGATACGCAGTATTTT	CASSSTRQDTQYF
NA	TRBV19	TRBJ1-2	NA	TGTGCCAGTAGTAGGCGGGCGGCGGTGGACTATGGCTACACCTTC	CASSRRAAVDYGYTF
NA	TRBV6-5	TRBJ1-4	TRBD1	TGTGCCAGCAGTTATACAGGGGGCGCGTCTAATGAAAAACTGTTTTTT	CASSYTGGASNEKLFF
NA	TRBV21-1	TRBJ2-1	NA	TGTGCCGGAACCACTAGGAACAATGAGCAGTTCTTC	CAGTTRNNEQFF